This is a list of T cell receptor beta chains from one sample in a study of T cell responses to AZD1222 COVID-19 vaccine. The repertoire was sequenced with immunoSEQ multiplex PCR; TCRdb's copy has only in-frame clones and lacks some. The sample shows 95,000 to 100,000 clones, roughly 84% of them seen only once. The specimen comprised peripheral blood, sampled on day 0 of AZD1222 vaccination. These receptors all come from an adult in good health. CDR3s leave out the opening cysteine and the closing phenylalanine or tryptophan.

j_call v_call cdr3_length cdr3_aa
TRBJ1-4 TRBV29-1 11 SVAGGYGEKLF
TRBJ2-1 TRBV5-1 13 ASSARTSVWDEQF
TRBJ2-3 TRBV28 16 ASSTSPGLGSSTDTQY
TRBJ1-6 TRBV5-4 14 ASRSTGGAGNSPLH
TRBJ2-7 TRBV19 13 ASTQGWTGSYEQY
TRBJ1-1 TRBV18 11 ASSREFNTEAF
TRBJ2-7 TRBV18 11 ASSPPNEPEQY
TRBJ2-1 TRBV29-1 10 SVAPPGDEQF
TRBJ2-1 TRBV7-8 13 ASSSGLAIYNEQF
TRBJ2-3 TRBV30 10 AWMRGGNTQY
TRBJ2-4 TRBV6-5 13 ASSYSIEPGNIQY
TRBJ2-5 TRBV9 14 ASSVGVSSGQETQY
TRBJ2-1 TRBV5-5 14 ASSSTQGPSYNEQF
TRBJ1-2 TRBV19 15 ASSISFEGTGEYGYT
TRBJ2-1 TRBV7-9 13 ASSSSGRRVNEQF
TRBJ2-5 TRBV30 11 AWKLAGWETQY
TRBJ1-5 TRBV7-8 14 ASSLVVWDSNQPQH
TRBJ1-2 TRBV10-3 12 AISGEYGRSGYT
TRBJ1-3 TRBV28 14 ASRPTGSRPGNTIY
TRBJ2-7 TRBV11-2 14 ASSLEGSETAYEQY
TRBJ1-5 TRBV10-2 11 ASSDNRNQPQH
TRBJ1-1 TRBV5-1 13 ASSLGGMQNTEAF
TRBJ2-7 TRBV5-1 12 ASRSGDLTYEQY
TRBJ2-7 TRBV30 11 ACSSGTRGEQY
TRBJ1-2 TRBV12-3/TRBV12-4 11 ASSPTFNYGYT
TRBJ2-2 TRBV2 13 ASSRNRGNTGELF
TRBJ1-2 TRBV29-1 10 SVGTGEYGYT
TRBJ2-7 TRBV29-1 12 SVGGRASSYEQY
TRBJ2-3 TRBV7-9 15 ASSLVPLKGDSGTQY
TRBJ2-6 TRBV5-5 14 ASSYKGDSGANVLT
TRBJ1-2 TRBV12-3/TRBV12-4 11 ASTVQGPHGYT
TRBJ1-6 TRBV30 11 ACQGGFDSPLH
TRBJ1-4 TRBV5-1 15 ASSYNRGGATNEKLF
TRBJ2-5 TRBV2 11 ASRRDIQETQY
TRBJ2-7 TRBV7-2 11 ASSLVERYEQY
TRBJ2-2 TRBV5-1 13 ASTPRGGSAGELF
TRBJ1-1 TRBV4-1 10 ASSQGRAGAF
TRBJ1-5 TRBV2 14 ASSQRQGLADQPQH
TRBJ2-1 TRBV19 14 ASNRQTITGSYEQF
TRBJ1-6 TRBV14 14 ASSPTGTASKLTLH
TRBJ2-7 TRBV15 13 ATSQGQGGFYEQY
TRBJ2-1 TRBV10-1 14 ASYGRLAGNTNEQF
TRBJ1-2 TRBV28 14 ASSLFAGQGALGYT
TRBJ2-4 TRBV4-1 16 ASSDGLAGGLVKNIQY
TRBJ2-6 TRBV19 12 ATKDRSGANVLT
TRBJ2-7 TRBV30 14 AWSVRRRGRGGEQY
TRBJ1-1 TRBV11-2 12 ASSLQGMNTEAF
TRBJ2-7 TRBV10-2 14 ASSELMSSTKLRRY
TRBJ2-5 TRBV11-1 13 ASSSSRENEETQY
TRBJ2-7 TRBV2 12 ASSAGTSGYEQY
TRBJ2-5 TRBV18 11 ASSPPVRETQY
TRBJ2-7 TRBV11-3 11 ASTGYNTYEQY
TRBJ1-1 TRBV11-3 12 ASSQSQGHTEAF
TRBJ2-5 TRBV19 11 ASSKGLEETQY
TRBJ1-4 TRBV7-8 14 ASSPRRQGPNEKLF
TRBJ1-2 TRBV4-1 12 ASSYRDRYYGYT
TRBJ2-7 TRBV2 10 ASRDRGYEQY
TRBJ2-1 TRBV2 12 ASSGLAAVNEQF
TRBJ1-1 TRBV6-5 13 ASTLGGGLNTEAF
TRBJ1-5 TRBV2 12 ASSEQVSNQPQH